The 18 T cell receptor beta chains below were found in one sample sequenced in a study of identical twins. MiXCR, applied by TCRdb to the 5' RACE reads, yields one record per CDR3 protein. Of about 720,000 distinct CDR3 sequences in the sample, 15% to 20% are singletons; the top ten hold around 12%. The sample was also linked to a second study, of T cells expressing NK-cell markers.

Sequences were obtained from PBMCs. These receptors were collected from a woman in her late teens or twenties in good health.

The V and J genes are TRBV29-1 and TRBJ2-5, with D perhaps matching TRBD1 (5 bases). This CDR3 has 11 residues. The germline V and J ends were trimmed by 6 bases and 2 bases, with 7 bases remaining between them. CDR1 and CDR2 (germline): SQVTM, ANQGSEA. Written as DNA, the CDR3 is TGCAGCGTCGACAGACAAGAGACCCAGTACTTC. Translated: CSVDRQETQYF.

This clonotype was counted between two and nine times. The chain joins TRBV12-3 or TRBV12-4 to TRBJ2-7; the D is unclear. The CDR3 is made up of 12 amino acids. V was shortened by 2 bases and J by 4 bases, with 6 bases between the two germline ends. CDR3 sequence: CASSLNPYEQYF. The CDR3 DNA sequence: TGTGCCAGCAGTTTAAATCCATACGAGCAGTACTTC.

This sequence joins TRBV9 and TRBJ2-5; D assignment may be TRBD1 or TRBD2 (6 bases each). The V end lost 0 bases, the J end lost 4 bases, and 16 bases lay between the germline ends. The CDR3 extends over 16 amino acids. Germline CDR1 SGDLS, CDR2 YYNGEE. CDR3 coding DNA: TGTGCCAGCAGCGTAGGCGGAGGGGGGCGCGGAGAGACCCAGTACTTC. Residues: CASSVGGGGRGETQYF.

CDR3 coding DNA: TGTGCCAGCAGCTTAGATCTCAGAGACTACGAGCAGTACTTC. Translating it yields CASSLDLRDYEQYF. The chain has TRBV7-8 and TRBJ2-7; D remains ambiguous. Germline assignment: CDR1 SGHVS and CDR2 FQNEAQ. Trimming shortened V by 1 base and J by 3 bases, and 10 bases separated the two germline ends. This CDR3 has 14 amino acids.

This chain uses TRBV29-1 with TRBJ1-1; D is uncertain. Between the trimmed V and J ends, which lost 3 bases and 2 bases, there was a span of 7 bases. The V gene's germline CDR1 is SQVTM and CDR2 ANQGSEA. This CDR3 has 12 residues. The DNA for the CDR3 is TGCAGCGTTGAGTACAGCAACACTGAAGCTTTCTTT. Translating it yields CSVEYSNTEAFF.

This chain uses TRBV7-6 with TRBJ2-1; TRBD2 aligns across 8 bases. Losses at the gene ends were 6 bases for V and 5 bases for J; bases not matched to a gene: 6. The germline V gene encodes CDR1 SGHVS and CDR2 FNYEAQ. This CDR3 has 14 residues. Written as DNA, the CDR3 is TGTGCCAGCAGTTCGGGACTAGACAACAATGAGCAGTTCTTC. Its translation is CASSSGLDNNEQFF.

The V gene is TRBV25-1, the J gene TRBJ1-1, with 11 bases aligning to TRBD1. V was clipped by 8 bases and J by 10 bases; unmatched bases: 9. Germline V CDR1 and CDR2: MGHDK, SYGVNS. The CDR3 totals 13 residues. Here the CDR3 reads CASGLGQGARAFF. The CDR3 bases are TGTGCCAGCGGTCTTGGACAGGGGGCGAGAGCTTTCTTT.

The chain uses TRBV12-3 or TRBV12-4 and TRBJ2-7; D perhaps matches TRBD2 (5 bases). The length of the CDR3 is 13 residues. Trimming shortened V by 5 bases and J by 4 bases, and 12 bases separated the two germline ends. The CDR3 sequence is CASSGPSQYEQYF. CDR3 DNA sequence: TGTGCCAGCAGTGGTCCTAGCCAGTACGAGCAGTACTTC.

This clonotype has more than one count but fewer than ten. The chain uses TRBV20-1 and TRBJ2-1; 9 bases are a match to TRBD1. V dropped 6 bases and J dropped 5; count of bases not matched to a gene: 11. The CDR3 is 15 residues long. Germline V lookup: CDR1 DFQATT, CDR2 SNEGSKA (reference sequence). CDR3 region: CSALAAGQGNNEQFF. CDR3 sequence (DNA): TGCAGTGCCTTGGCAGCGGGACAGGGCAACAATGAGCAGTTCTTC.

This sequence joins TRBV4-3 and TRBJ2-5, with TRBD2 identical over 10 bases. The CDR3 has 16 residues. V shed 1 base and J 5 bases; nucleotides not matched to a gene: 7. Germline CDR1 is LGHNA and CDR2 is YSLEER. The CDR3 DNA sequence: TGCGCCAGCAGCCAAGCATTAGCGGGAGGAGAGGAGACCCAGTACTTC. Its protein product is CASSQALAGGEETQYF.

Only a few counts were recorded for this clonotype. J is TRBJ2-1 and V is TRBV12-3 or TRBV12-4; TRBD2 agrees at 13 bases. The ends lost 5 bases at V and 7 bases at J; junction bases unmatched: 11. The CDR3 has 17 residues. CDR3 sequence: CASSHGTSGASRNEQFF. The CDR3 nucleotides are TGTGCCAGCAGTCACGGGACTAGCGGGGCTAGCAGGAATGAGCAGTTCTTC.

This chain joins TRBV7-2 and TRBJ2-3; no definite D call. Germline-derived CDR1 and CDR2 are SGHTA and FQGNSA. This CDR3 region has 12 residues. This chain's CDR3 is CDTRPGTDTQYF. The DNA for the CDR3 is TGTGACACAAGGCCCGGGACAGATACGCAGTATTTT.

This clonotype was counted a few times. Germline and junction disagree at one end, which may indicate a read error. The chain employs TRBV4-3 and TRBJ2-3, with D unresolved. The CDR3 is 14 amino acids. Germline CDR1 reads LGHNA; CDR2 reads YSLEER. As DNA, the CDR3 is TGCGCCAGCGGCCAAGGGCGAAAAGAAGATACGCAGTATTTT. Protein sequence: CASGQGRKEDTQYF.

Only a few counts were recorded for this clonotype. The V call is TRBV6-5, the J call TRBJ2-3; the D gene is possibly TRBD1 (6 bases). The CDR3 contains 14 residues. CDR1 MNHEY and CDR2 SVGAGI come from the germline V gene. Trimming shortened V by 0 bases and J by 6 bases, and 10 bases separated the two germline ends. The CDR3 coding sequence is TGTGCCAGCAGTTACTCCGCAGGGGTGGATACGCAGTATTTT. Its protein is CASSYSAGVDTQYF.

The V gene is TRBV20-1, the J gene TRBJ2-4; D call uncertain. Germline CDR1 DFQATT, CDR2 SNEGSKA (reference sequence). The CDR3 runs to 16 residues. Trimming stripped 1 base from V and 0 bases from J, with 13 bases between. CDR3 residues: CSARVLSSIAKNIQYF. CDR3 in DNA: TGCAGTGCTAGAGTTCTGTCCTCTATAGCCAAAAACATTCAGTACTTC.

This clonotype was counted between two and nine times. CDR3 region: CASSVTTVGTEAFF. The DNA of the CDR3 is TGTGCCAGCAGCGTAACGACAGTTGGGACTGAAGCTTTCTTT. This chain connects TRBV9 to TRBJ1-1, with D possibly being TRBD1 (5 bases). The germline gives CDR1 SGDLS, CDR2 YYNGEE. V was shortened by 1 base and J by 5 bases, with 12 bases between the two germline ends. The length of the CDR3 is 14 residues.

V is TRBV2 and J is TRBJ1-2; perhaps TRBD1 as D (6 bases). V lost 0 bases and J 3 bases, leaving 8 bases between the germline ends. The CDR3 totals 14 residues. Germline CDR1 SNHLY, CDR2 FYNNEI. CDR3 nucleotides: TGTGCCAGCAGTGAAGCATCAGGGGACTATGGCTACACCTTC. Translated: CASSEASGDYGYTF.

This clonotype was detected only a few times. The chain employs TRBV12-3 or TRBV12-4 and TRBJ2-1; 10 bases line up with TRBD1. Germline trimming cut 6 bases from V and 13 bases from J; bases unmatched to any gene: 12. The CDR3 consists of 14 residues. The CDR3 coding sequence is TGTGCCAGCAGGGGACAGGGGAGTTTAGCTGGCCAGTTCTTC. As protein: CASRGQGSLAGQFF.